This passage covers 9 T cell receptor beta chains from one sample sequenced in a study of cytomegalovirus exposure and HLA in healthy donors. PCR was performed using 60 Vbeta and 13 Jbeta primers. Produced via immunoSEQ multiplex PCR; TCRdb's table is partial and in-frame only. The sample lists some 100,000 clones; 75% to 85% were seen once. Specimen: PBMCs. The receptors were sampled from a male donor in good health and CMV-seropositive.

This sequence joins TRBV9 and TRBJ2-1, with D perhaps TRBD2 (5 bases). CDR1 is SGDLS, CDR2 YYNGEE, per germline. The CDR3 sequence is 12 residues long. The ends were cut back, 7 bases at V and 3 bases at J, with 8 bases in the middle. DNA for the CDR3: TGTGCCAGCGAGGGTTTCTACAATGAGCAGTTCTTC. Amino acids: CASEGFYNEQFF.

In the case of this clone: Other DNA sequences in the same sample also yield this CDR3. The rearrangement uses TRBV6-1 and TRBJ1-6; D gene ambiguous. V gave up 6 bases and J gave up 5 bases, with 8 bases separating them. CDR3 size: 13 residues. The V gene's germline CDR1 is MNHNS and CDR2 SASEGT. The CDR3, as DNA: TGTGCCAGCAGCAGTCAGAATAATTCACCCCTCCACTTT. This codes for CASSSQNNSPLHF.

The rearrangement uses TRBV4-1 and TRBJ1-5; 7 positions agree with TRBD1. Unmatched junction bases numbered 3, after V lost 6 bases and J lost 4 bases. Germline loops: CDR1 MGHRA, CDR2 YSYEKL. This CDR3 contains 13 residues. The CDR3 loop is CASRKGANQPQHF. CDR3 DNA: TGCGCCAGCAGAAAGGGGGCAAATCAGCCCCAGCATTTT.

This clone was recorded once. This chain uses TRBV5-1 with TRBJ2-7; 9 bases are a match to TRBD1. CDR1 SGHRS and CDR2 YFSETQ come from the germline V gene. V trimming: 2 bases; J trimming: 11 bases; junction bases outside the gene matches: 14. This CDR3 comprises 15 residues. Here the CDR3 reads CASSFGYRDREEKYF. For the CDR3, the DNA is TGCGCCAGCAGCTTTGGATACCGGGACAGGGAAGAAAAGTACTTC.

This chain connects TRBV1 to TRBJ1-1; the table gives TRBD1 as D, unverified against the DNA. TRBV1 is classified as a pseudogene. This CDR3 is built from 13 residues. CDR3: CTGRSQGRVVAFF. The CDR3 region has the DNA TGCACCGGTAGATCTCAGGGGCGGGTGGTAGCTTTCTTT.

With regard to this clone: This CDR3 is missing its conserved last phenylalanine or tryptophan, likely due to a read error. The V call is TRBV5-1, the J call TRBJ1-1; D not resolved. From germline, CDR1 is SGHRS and CDR2 YFSETQ. V lost 5 bases, J lost 1 base, and 9 bases lay in between. The length of the CDR3 is 13 residues. The CDR3 spells CASRRSTNTEAFL. CDR3 bases: TGCGCCAGCAGGAGGAGCACGAACACTGAAGCTTTCTTG.

V usage is TRBV27 and J usage is TRBJ2-7, with 7 bases fitting TRBD1. CDR3 length: 14 residues. Germline CDR1 reads MNHEY; CDR2 reads SMNVEV (reference sequence). J was trimmed by 4 bases and V by 5 bases; bases with no gene match: 8. This chain's CDR3 is CASSQRQGSYEQYF. CDR3 DNA sequence: TGTGCCAGCAGTCAACGACAGGGATCTTACGAGCAGTACTTC.

The chain's CDR3 is CASSRDRDSVGLWAPLHF. The CDR3 nucleotides read TGTGCCAGCAGTCGGGACAGGGACAGTGTGGGATTATGGGCACCCCTCCACTTT. The chain carries TRBV2 and TRBJ1-6, with 9 bases lining up with TRBD1. The CDR3 has 18 amino acids. Germline V lookup: CDR1 SNHLY, CDR2 FYNNEI. Losses at the gene ends were 5 bases for V and 11 bases for J; bases not matched to a gene: 19.

This clone was detected once. The chain has TRBV4-2 and TRBJ2-1; 7 nucleotides align to TRBD1. J gave up 6 bases and V 4 bases, and 6 bases lay outside the gene matches. CDR1 and CDR2 (germline): LGHNA, YNFKEQ. The CDR3 extends over 14 amino acids. The CDR3 spells CASSLGTAGNEQFF. The CDR3 bases are TGTGCCAGCAGCCTCGGGACAGCCGGCAATGAGCAGTTCTTC.